Presented here are 5 T cell receptor beta chains from one specimen sequenced in a study of shared clonotypes between healthy human individuals. TCRdb's copy holds only in-frame clones and misses some; the assay was immunoSEQ multiplex PCR. The sample has some 1.4 million clones; 96% are singletons. The specimen sequenced was naive CD4+ T cells sorted from blood. Subset in this sample: CD45RA+ positively selected. The receptors shown here come from a man aged 25 to 45 in good health.

The chain carries TRBV18 and TRBJ1-5; the D is unclear. The ends were cut back, 4 bases at V and 3 bases at J, with 13 bases in the middle. Germline CDR1 is KGHSH and CDR2 is LQKENI. This CDR3 is built from 15 residues. The CDR3 DNA is TGTGCCAGCTCACGCCAGCAGGAGACCAATCAGCCCCAGCATTTT. Residues: CASSRQQETNQPQHF.

The chain employs TRBV10-1 and TRBJ2-1; tentatively, D is TRBD1 or TRBD2 (5 bases each). This CDR3 is 14 amino acids long. Germline V gives CDR1 WNHNN, CDR2 SYGVQD (reference sequence). Trimming cost V 4 bases and J 0 bases, with 7 bases left between them. The CDR3 reads CASSGGTSYNEQFF. The CDR3 DNA follows: TGCGCCAGCAGTGGAGGGACCTCCTACAATGAGCAGTTCTTC.

The chain employs TRBV5-1 and TRBJ2-1; tentatively, D is TRBD1 or TRBD2 (5 bases each). Germline V gene lookup returns CDR1 SGHRS and CDR2 YFSETQ. The V end was cut by 0 bases, the J end by 6 bases, with 13 bases between. The CDR3 is 15 amino acids. The CDR3 nucleotides read TGCGCCAGCAGCTTGGCCGGGACCTGGGGCAATGAGCAGTTCTTC. Its protein product is CASSLAGTWGNEQFF.

V is TRBV2 and J is TRBJ1-2, with D tentatively TRBD1 (6 bases). Between the trimmed V and J ends, which lost 6 bases and 1 base, there was a span of 15 bases. The CDR3 spans 15 residues. The germline gives CDR1 SNHLY, CDR2 FYNNEI. CDR3 nucleotides: TGTGCCAGCAGCAAGACGGGGGGCGATAACTATGGCTACACCTTC. Protein sequence: CASSKTGGDNYGYTF.

The rearrangement links TRBV27 to TRBJ1-4; D is perhaps TRBD1 (5 bases). V lost 5 bases and J lost 0, with 10 bases in between. Looked up from germline, CDR1 is MNHEY and CDR2 is SMNVEV (reference sequence). The CDR3 contains 15 residues. DNA of the CDR3: TGTGCCAGCAGTCTAAGGGGAACAACTAATGAAAAACTGTTTTTT. Protein sequence: CASSLRGTTNEKLFF.